This TCR beta chain was sequenced in a study of shared clonotypes between healthy human individuals. There are 15 residues in the CDR3. CDR1 and CDR2 from the germline V gene are MNHNS and SASEGT. V was cut by 2 bases and J by 0 bases, with 9 bases left in between. Study-wide results and limits: Clonotype sharing among donors was expected to depend on sequencing depth.

In regard to this clone: Its antigen is unknown.

The study drew its donors from healthy HIV-negative adults without recent acute infections or vaccinations. Adult Caucasians living in Nashville, Tennessee made up all of the donors. DNA input for the unsorted PBMC replicate PCRs was about 280 ng, about 30,000 T cell genomes. Here immunoSEQ multiplex PCR was the method, and the copy in TCRdb shows in-frame clones only, minus some. The repertoire holds 400,000 to 550,000 clones, 79% seen once, with less than 15% in the top ten. The receptor comes from a woman in her thirties or forties in good health. Some clones in this sample may be carry-over from other donors' samples. Input material: PBMCs. The chain joins TRBV6-1 to TRBJ2-3; D is uncertain. CDR3 protein: CASSELAPSTDTQYF. CDR3 bases: TGTGCCAGCAGTGAACTCGCGCCTAGCACAGATACGCAGTATTTT.